This T cell receptor (beta chain) was identified in a study of a mutant IDH1 vaccine in newly diagnosed glioma. About the study: Radiotherapy alone preceded vaccination by 4-6 weeks; alternatively, vaccination started with temozolomide cycles. Treated patients comprised 62.5% males and around 38% females, mean age about 38 years. Before enrollment, the patients had been treated with radiotherapy alone, temozolomide alone, or both together. Most of them had received both.

The protocol was immunoSEQ multiplex PCR, while the TCRdb copy is restricted to in-frame clones and leaves out a portion. The sample contains around 52,000 clones, 75% to 90% of which appear only once. Specified time point: week 5, during vaccination. The investigators gave 300 ug of mutant IDH1 20-mer peptide in each vaccine dose, together with topical imiquimod. CDR3 length: 16 residues. Trimming left V 5 bases short and J 0 bases short, with 17 bases between. Germline V lookup: CDR1 SGHAT, CDR2 FQDESV (reference sequence). On this clone: What it binds is unknown.

This clonotype originated in a woman aged 40 to 50 with glioma. This sample comprised PBMCs, obtained from a glioma patient whose treatment included an IDH1 peptide vaccine. This rearrangement joins TRBV11-1 to TRBJ2-7; no reliable D call. The CDR3 loop is CASSQGIQDPSYEQYF. The DNA for the CDR3 is TGTGCCAGCAGCCAAGGTATTCAGGACCCCTCCTACGAGCAGTACTTC.